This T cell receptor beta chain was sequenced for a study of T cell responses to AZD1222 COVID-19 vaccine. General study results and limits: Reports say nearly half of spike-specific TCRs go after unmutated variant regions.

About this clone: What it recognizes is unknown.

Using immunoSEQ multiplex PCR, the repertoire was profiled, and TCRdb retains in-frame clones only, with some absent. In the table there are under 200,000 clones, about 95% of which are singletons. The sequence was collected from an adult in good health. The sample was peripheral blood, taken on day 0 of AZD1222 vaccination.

The CDR3 nucleotides are TGCGCCAGCAGCCACCCCCCCACAGGGTCAAACACTGAAGCTTTCTTT. Its protein is CASSHPPTGSNTEAFF. The V and J genes are TRBV4-1 and TRBJ1-1; the D gene is possibly TRBD1 (6 bases). CDR3 length equals 16 residues. Germline V gene sequence: CDR1 MGHRA, CDR2 YSYEKL. V was cut by 3 bases and J by 2 bases, with 16 bases left in between.